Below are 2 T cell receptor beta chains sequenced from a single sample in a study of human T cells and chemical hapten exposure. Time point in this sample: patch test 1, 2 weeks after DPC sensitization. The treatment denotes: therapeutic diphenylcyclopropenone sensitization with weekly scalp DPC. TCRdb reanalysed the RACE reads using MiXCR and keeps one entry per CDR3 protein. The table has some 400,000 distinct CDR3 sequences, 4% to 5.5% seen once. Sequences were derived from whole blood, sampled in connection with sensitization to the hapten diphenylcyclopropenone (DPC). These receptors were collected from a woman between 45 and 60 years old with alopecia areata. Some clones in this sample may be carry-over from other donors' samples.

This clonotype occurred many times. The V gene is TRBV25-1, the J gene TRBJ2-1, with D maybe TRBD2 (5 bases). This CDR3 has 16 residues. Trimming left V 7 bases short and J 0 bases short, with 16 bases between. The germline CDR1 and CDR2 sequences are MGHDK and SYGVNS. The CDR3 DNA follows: TGTGCCAGCACTACACTAGGGTCAAGCTCCTACAATGAGCAGTTCTTC. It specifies CASTTLGSSSYNEQFF.

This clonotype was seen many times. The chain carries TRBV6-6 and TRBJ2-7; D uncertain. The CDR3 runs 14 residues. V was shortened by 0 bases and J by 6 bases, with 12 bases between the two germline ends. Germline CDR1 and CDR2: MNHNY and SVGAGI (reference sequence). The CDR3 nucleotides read TGTGCCAGCAGTTACTCGAACAGCCCGGGCGAGCAGTACTTC. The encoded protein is CASSYSNSPGEQYF.